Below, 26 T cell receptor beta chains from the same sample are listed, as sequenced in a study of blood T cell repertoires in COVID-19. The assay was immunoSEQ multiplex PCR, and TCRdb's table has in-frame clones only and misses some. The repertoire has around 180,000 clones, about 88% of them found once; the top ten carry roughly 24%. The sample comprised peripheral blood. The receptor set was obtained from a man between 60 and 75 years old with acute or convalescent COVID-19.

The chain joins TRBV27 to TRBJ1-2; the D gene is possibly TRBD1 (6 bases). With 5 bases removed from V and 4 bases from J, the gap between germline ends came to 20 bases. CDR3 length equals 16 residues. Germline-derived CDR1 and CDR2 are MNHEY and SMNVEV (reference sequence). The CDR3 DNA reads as TGTGCCAGCAGTACCGACGGGGGGCATTTCCCCTATGGCTACACCTTC. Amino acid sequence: CASSTDGGHFPYGYTF.

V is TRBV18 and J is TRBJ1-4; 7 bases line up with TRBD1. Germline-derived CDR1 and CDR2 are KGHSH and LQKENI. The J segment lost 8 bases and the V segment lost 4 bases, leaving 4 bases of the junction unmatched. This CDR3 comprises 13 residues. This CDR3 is CASSQGAAEKLFF. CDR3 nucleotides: TGTGCCAGCTCACAGGGGGCGGCCGAAAAACTGTTTTTT.

CDR3: CASSLDRGETQYF. The DNA for the CDR3 is TGTGCCAGCAGCCTTGACAGGGGTGAGACCCAGTACTTC. The rearrangement links TRBV7-3 to TRBJ2-5; 8 nucleotides agree with TRBD1. The CDR3 spans 13 residues. Looked up from germline, CDR1 is SGHTA and CDR2 is FQGTGA. With V trimmed by 5 bases and J by 5 bases, 4 bases remained unmatched. The entire variable domain, with the rest obtained from reference TRBV7-3 and TRBJ2-5, is as follows: GAGVSQTPSNKVTEKGKYVELRCDPISGHTALYWYRQSLGQGPEFLIYFQGTGAADDSGLPNDRFFAVRPEGSVSTLKIQRTERGDSAVYLCASSLDRGETQYFGPGTRLLVL.

The CDR3 region has the DNA TGTGCCTGGAGTGAGGGGTTTGTAAACACTGAAGCTTTCTTT. Its protein is CAWSEGFVNTEAFF. V and J are TRBV30 and TRBJ1-1, with a possible D match to TRBD1 (5 bases). Germline assignment: CDR1 GTSNPN and CDR2 SVGIG (reference sequence). Trimming shortened V by 1 base and J by 2 bases, and 11 bases separated the two germline ends. The CDR3 has 14 amino acids.

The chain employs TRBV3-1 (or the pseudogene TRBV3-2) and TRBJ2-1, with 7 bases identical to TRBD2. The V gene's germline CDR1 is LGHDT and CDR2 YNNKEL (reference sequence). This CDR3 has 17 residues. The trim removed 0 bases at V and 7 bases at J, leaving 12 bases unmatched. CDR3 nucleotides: TGTGCCAGCAGCCAAGAACTTGGGAGGGCGGACGGAAATGAGCAGTTCTTC. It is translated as CASSQELGRADGNEQFF.

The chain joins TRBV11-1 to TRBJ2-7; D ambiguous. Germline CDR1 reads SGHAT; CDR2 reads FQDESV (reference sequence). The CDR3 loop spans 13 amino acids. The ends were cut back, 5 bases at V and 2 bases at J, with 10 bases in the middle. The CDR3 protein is CASSLDGAYEQYV. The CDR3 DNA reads TGTGCCAGCAGCCTTGACGGAGCCTACGAGCAGTACGTC.

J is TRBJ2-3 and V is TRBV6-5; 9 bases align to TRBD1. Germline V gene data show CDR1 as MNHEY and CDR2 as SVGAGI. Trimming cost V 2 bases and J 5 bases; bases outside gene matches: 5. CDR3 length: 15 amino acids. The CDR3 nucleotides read TGTGCCAGCAGTTACGTGGGACAGGGTGGAGATACGCAGTATTTT. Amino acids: CASSYVGQGGDTQYF.

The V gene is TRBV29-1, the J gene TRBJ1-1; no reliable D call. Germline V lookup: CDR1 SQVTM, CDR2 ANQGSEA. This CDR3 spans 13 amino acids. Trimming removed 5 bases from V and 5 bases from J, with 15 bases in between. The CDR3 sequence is CSVSIEVGTEAFF. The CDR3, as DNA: TGCAGCGTTTCTATTGAGGTTGGAACTGAAGCTTTCTTT.

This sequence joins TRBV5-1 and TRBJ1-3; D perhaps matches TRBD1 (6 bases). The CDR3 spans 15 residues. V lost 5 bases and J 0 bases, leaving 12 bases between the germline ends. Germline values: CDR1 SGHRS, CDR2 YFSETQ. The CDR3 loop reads CASSTTGNSGNTIYF. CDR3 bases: TGCGCCAGCAGTACTACAGGGAACTCTGGAAACACCATATATTTT. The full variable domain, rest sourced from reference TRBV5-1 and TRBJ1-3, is KAGVTQTPRYLIKTRGQQVTLSCSPISGHRSVSWYQQTPGQGLQFLFEYFSETQRNKGNFPGRFSGRQFSNSRSEMNVSTLELGDSALYLCASSTTGNSGNTIYFGEGSWLTVV.

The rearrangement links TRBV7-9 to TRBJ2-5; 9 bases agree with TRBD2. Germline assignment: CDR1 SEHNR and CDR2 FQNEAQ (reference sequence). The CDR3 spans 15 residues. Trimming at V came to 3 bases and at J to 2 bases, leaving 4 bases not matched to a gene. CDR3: CASSLSSGDQETQYF. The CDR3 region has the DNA TGTGCCAGCAGCTTGTCTAGCGGGGATCAAGAGACCCAGTACTTC.

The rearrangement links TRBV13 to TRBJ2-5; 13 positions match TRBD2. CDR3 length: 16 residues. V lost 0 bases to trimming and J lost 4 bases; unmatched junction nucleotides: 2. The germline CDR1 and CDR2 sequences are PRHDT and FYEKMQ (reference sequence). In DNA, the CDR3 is TGTGCCAGCAGCTTAGGAGGACTAGCGGGAGCAGAGACCCAGTACTTC. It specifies CASSLGGLAGAETQYF.

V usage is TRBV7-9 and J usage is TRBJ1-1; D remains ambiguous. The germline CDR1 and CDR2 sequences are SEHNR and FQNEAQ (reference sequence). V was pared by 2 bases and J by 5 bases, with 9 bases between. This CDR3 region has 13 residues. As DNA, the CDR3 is TGTGCCAGCAGCTTAAAGGAGAATACTGAAGCTTTCTTT. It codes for CASSLKENTEAFF.

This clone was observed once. The CDR3 region has the DNA TGTGCCAGCAGCTTAGCGGACTATGGCTACACCTTC. Translation gives CASSLADYGYTF. J is TRBJ1-2 and V is TRBV11-2; D unclear. CDR3 length equals 12 residues. The V end lost 1 base, the J end lost 3 bases, and 3 bases lay between the germline ends. Germline CDR1 and CDR2: SGHAT and FQNNGV.

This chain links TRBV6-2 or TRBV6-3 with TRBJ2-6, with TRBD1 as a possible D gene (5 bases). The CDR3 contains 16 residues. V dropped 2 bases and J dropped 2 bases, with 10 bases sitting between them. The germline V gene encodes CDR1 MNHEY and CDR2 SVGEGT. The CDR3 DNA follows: TGTGCCAGCAGTTACAGGGGTGGCCCTGGGGCCAACGTCCTGACTTTC. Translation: CASSYRGGPGANVLTF.

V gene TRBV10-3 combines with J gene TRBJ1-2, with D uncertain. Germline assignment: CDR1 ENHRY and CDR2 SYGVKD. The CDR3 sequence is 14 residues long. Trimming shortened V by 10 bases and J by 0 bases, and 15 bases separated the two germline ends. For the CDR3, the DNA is TGTGCCACCCTTAGGACGGAGGCTAACTATGGCTACACCTTC. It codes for CATLRTEANYGYTF.

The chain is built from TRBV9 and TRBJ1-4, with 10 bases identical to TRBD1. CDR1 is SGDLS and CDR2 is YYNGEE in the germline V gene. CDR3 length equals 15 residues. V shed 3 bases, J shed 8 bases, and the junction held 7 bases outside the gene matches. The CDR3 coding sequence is TGTGCCAGCAGCGCCCCGGGACAGGGGAACGAAAAACTGTTTTTT. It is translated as CASSAPGQGNEKLFF.

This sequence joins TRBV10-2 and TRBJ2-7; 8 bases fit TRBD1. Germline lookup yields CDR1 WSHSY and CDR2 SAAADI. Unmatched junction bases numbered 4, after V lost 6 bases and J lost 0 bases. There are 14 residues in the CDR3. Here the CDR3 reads CASRDRDSSYEQYF. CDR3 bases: TGCGCCAGCAGGGACAGGGATAGCTCCTACGAGCAGTACTTC.

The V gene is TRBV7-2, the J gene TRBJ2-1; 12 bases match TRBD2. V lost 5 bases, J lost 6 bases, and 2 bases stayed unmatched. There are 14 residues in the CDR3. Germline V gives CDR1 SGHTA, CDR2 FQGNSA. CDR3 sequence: CASSGTSGFNEQFF. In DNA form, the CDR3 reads TGTGCCAGCAGCGGGACTAGCGGGTTCAATGAGCAGTTCTTC.

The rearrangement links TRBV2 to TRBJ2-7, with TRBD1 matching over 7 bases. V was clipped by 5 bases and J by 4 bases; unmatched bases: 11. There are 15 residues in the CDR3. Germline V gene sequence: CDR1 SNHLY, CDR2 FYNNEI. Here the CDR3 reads CASSPPMRQGYEQYV. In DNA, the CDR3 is TGTGCCAGCAGTCCCCCAATGAGACAGGGTTACGAGCAGTACGTC.

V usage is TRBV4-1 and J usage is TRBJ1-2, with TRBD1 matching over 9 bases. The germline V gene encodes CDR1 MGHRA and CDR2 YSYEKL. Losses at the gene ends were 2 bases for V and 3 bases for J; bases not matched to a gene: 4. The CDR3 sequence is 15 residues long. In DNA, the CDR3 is TGCGCCAGCAGCCAATCGACAGGGGGTTACTATGGCTACACCTTC. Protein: CASSQSTGGYYGYTF.

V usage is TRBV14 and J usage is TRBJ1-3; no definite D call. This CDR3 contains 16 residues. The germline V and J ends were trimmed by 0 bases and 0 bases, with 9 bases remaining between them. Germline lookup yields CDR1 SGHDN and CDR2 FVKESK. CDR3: CASSQDMVYSGNTIYF. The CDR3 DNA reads TGTGCCAGCAGCCAAGATATGGTCTACTCTGGAAACACCATATATTTT.

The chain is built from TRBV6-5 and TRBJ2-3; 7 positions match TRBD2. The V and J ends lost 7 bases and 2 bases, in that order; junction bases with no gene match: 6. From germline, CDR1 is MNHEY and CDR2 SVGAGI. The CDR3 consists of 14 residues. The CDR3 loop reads CASTRAGTTDTQYF. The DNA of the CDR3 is TGTGCCAGCACTAGAGCGGGGACCACAGATACGCAGTATTTT.

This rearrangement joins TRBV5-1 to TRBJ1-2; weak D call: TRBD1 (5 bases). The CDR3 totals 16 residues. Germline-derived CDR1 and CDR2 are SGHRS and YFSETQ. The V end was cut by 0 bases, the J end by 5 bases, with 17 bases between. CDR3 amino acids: CASSLARQGGPYGYTF. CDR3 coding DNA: TGCGCCAGCAGCTTGGCGCGTCAGGGCGGTCCTTATGGCTACACCTTC.

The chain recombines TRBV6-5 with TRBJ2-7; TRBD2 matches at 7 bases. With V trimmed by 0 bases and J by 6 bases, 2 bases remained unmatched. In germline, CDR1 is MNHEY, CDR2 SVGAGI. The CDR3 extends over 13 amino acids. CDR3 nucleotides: TGTGCCAGCAGTTACTCTGGCGGGGGCGAGCAGTACTTC. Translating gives CASSYSGGGEQYF.

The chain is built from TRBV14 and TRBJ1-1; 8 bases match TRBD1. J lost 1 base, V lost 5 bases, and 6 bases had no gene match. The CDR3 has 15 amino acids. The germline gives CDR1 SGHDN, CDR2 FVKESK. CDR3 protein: CASSAHRGGNTEAFF. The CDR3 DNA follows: TGTGCCAGCAGCGCCCACAGGGGGGGGAACACTGAAGCTTTCTTT. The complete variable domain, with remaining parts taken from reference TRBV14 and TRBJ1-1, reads EAGVTQFPSHSVIEKGQTVTLRCDPISGHDNLYWYRRVMGKEIKFLLHFVKESKQDESGMPNNRFLAERTGGTYSTLKVQPAELEDSGVYFCASSAHRGGNTEAFFGQGTRLTVV.

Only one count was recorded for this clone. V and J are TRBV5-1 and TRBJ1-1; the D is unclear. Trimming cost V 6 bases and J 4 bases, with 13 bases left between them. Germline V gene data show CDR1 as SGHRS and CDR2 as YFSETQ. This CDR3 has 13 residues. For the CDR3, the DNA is TGCGCCAGCAACACAGCGGAAGGCACTGAAGCTTTCTTT. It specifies CASNTAEGTEAFF. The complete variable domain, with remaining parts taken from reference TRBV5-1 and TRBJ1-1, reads KAGVTQTPRYLIKTRGQQVTLSCSPISGHRSVSWYQQTPGQGLQFLFEYFSETQRNKGNFPGRFSGRQFSNSRSEMNVSTLELGDSALYLCASNTAEGTEAFFGQGTRLTVV.